The text below deals with one T cell receptor beta chain. Its antigen specificity is not known. No base quality information exists; no much larger clone differs at one position. These data come from a study of T cell repertoires in cytomegalovirus infection (dated by TCRdb to about 2019). Broadly, across the study: Recently identified HLA-C-restricted CMV epitopes, whose presentation resists viral immunomodulation, were targeted by peptide stimulations together with well-studied HLA-B-restricted epitopes. Donor HLA type was relevant to the analysis, because carriage of CMV infection together with the matching HLA type was indicated by public TCR beta signatures. General conclusions and limits of the study: In the ex vivo response, HLA-C-restricted CMV-specific TCR beta clonotypes were dominant, and in two of eight donors the single most frequent clonotype came from this HLA-C-restricted group. In both this cohort and an independent roughly 400-donor cohort, the cumulative frequency of public TCR beta family members distinguished carriers of CMV infection plus the relevant HLA type.

The treatment or condition label on this specimen signifies: in vitro stimulation with specific CMV peptide epitopes to enrich CMV-specific T cells. The sequencer listed for this sample is Illumina HiSeq 1500. Through fastp at Q25 and MiXCR, TCRdb rebuilt clones from the public reads, retaining in-frame beta chains. Merged by CDR3 protein, the rows form single entries marked with the most common genes and DNA. The sample table shows about 480,000 distinct CDR3 sequences, and around 30% are seen once. 15% to 20% of the sample is held by the ten biggest clonotypes. The CDR3 starts with the cysteine, ends with the phenylalanine, and has 16 residues. Only the CDR3 DNA stays, 48 bases, in frame from base 1. Trimming costs V 0 bases and J 0 bases, and their ends lie 9 bases apart. CDR1 and CDR2 (SGHDN, FVKESK) derive from the germline V gene.

The material was cultured PBMCs, obtained from culture after CMV antigen stimulation. Here the chain combines TRBV14 and TRBJ2-4; too little of a D gene remains to name it. This receptor was identified in a human donor in good health (CMV status not recorded). Some clones in this sample may be carry-over from other donors' samples. The CDR3 region reads CASSQERQIAKNIQYF. The DNA is TGTGCCAGCAGCCAAGAACGGCAAATAGCCAAAAACATTCAGTACTTC.